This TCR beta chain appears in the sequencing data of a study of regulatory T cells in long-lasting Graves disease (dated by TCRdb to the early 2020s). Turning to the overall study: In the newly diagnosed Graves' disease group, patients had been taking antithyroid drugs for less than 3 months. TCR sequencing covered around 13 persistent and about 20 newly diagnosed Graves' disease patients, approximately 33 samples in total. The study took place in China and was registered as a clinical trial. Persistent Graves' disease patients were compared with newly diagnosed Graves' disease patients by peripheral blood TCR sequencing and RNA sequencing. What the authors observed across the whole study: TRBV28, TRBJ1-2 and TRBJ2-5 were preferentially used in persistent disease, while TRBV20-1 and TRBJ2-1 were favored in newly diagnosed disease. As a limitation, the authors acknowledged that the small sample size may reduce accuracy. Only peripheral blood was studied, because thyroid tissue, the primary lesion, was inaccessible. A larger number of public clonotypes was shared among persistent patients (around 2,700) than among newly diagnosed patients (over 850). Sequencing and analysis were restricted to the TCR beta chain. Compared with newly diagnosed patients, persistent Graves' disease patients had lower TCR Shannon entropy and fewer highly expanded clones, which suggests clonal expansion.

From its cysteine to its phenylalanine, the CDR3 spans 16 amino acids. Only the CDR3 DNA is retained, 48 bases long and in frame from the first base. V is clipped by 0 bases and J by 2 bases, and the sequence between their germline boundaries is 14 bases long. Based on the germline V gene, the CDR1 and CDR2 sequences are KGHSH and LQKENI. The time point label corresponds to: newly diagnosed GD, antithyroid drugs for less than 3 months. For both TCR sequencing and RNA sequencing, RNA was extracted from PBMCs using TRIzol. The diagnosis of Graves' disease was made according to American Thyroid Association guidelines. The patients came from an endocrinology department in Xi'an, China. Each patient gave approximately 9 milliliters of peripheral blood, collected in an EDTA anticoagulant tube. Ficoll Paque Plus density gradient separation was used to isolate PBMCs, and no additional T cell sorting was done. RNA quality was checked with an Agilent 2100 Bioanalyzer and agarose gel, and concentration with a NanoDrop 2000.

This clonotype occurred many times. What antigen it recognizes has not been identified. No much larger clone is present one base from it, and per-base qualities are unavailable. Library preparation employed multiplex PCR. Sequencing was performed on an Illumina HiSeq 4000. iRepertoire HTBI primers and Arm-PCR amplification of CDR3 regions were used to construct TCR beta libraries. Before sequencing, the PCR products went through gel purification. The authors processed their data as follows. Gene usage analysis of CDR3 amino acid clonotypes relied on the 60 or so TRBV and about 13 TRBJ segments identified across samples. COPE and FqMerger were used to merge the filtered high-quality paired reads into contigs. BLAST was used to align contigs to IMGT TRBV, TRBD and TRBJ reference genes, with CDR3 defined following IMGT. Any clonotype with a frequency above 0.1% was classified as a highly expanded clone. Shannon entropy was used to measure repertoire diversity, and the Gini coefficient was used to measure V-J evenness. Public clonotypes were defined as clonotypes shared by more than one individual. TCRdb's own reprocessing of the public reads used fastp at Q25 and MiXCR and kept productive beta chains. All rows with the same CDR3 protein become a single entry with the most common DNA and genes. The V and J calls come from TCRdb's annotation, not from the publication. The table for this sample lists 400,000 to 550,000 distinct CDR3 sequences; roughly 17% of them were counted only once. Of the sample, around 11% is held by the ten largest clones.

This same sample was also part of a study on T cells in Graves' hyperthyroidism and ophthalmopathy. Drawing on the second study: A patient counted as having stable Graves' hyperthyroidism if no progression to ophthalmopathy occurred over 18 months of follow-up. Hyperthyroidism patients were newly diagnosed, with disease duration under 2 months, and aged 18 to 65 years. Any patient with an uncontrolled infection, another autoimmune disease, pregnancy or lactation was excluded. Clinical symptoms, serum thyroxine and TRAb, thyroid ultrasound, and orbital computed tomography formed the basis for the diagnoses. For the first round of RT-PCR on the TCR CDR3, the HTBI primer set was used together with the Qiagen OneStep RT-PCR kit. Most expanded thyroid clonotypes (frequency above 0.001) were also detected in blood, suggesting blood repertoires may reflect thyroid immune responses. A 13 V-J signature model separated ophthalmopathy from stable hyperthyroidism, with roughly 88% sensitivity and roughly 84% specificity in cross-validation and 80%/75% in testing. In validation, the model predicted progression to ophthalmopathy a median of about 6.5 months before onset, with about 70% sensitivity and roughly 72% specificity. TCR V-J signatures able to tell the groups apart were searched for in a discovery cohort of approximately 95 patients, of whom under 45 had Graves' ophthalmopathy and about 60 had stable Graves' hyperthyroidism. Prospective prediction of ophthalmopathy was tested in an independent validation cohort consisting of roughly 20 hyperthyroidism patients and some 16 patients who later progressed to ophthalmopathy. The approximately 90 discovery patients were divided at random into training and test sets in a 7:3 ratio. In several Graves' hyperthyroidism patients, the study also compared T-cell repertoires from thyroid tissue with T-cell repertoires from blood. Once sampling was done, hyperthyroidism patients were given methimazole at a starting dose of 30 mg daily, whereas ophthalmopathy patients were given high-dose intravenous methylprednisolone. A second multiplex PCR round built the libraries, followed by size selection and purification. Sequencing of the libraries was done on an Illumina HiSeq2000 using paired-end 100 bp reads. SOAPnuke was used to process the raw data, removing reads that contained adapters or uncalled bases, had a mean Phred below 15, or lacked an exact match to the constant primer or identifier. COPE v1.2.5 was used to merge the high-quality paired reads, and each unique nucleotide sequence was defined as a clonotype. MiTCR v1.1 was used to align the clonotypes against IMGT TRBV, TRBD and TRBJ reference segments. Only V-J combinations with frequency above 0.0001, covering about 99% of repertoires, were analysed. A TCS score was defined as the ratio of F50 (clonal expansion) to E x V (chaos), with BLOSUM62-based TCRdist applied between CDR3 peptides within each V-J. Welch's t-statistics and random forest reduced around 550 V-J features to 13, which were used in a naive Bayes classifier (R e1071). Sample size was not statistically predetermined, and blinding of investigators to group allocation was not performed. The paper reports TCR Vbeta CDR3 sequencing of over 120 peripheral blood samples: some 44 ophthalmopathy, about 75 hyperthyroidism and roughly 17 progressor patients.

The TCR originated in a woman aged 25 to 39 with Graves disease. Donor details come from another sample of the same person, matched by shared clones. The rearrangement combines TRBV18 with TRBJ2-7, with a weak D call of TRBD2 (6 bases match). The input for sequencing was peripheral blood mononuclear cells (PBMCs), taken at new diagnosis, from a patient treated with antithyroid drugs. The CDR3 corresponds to CASSPPNYGSAYEQYF. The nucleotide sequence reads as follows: TGTGCCAGCTCACCACCGAATTACGGGAGCGCCTACGAGCAGTACTTC.